The 11 T cell receptor beta chains presented below share a single source sample, sequenced in a study of control samples from healthy donors and cancer patients. Generated by immunoSEQ multiplex PCR, the TCRdb table keeps only in-frame clones and is missing some. The data hold around 150,000 clones, with around 90% observed a single time. Input material: blood. The receptor source for this set is a man aged 30-40 years in good health.

The rearrangement joins TRBV5-1 to TRBJ1-1; 7 positions agree with TRBD1. The CDR3 has 14 residues. The germline V gene encodes CDR1 SGHRS and CDR2 YFSETQ. The trim removed 4 bases at V and 1 base at J, leaving 4 bases unmatched. As DNA, the CDR3 is TGCGCCAGCAGCAGCGGACAGGCGAACACTGAAGCTTTCTTT. Its protein is CASSSGQANTEAFF.

V gene TRBV6-5 combines with J gene TRBJ1-2; D remains unclear. CDR1 and CDR2 (germline): MNHEY, SVGAGI. The CDR3 runs to 13 residues. V gave up 6 bases and J gave up 6 bases, with 14 bases separating them. The CDR3 DNA is TGTGCCAGCAGCTTATCCGGGAGGAATGGCTACACCTTC. Its protein is CASSLSGRNGYTF.

This clone showed up just a few times. V and J are TRBV28 and TRBJ2-1; D is undetermined. The germline CDR1 and CDR2 sequences are MDHEN and SYDVKM. The CDR3 sequence is 16 residues long. V was trimmed by 2 bases and J by 5 bases, leaving 16 bases between them. The CDR3 loop is CASSLLHSQLNNEQFF. The DNA of the CDR3 is TGTGCCAGCAGTTTACTACACTCCCAGTTGAACAATGAGCAGTTCTTC.

The DNA for the CDR3 is TGTGCCAGCAGTTTTGCGGGGGCGCTTGGGGCCAACGTCCTGACTTTC. Amino acid sequence: CASSFAGALGANVLTF. This sequence joins TRBV28 and TRBJ2-6; tentative D call: TRBD2 (7 bases). Trimming removed 3 bases from V and 3 bases from J, with 12 bases in between. The CDR3 consists of 16 residues. CDR1 is MDHEN and CDR2 is SYDVKM in the germline V gene. The full variable domain, with the rest looked up from reference TRBV28 and TRBJ2-6, is DVKVTQSSRYLVKRTGEKVFLECVQDMDHENMFWYRQDPGLGLRLIYFSYDVKMKEKGDIPEGYSVSREKKERFSLILESASTNQTSMYLCASSFAGALGANVLTFGAGSRLTVL.

The chain is built from TRBV29-1 and TRBJ2-1, with unresolved D. The CDR3 covers 12 residues. Germline loops: CDR1 SQVTM, CDR2 ANQGSEA. Trimming cost V 7 bases and J 3 bases, with 10 bases left between them. The CDR3 loop is CSGLRVYNEQFF. In DNA, the CDR3 is TGCAGCGGCCTTCGGGTCTACAATGAGCAGTTCTTC.

CDR3 protein: CSVADYGYTF. The CDR3 DNA is TGCAGCGTTGCCGACTATGGCTACACCTTC. The V gene is TRBV29-1, the J gene TRBJ1-2; D gene ambiguous. Germline CDR1 and CDR2: SQVTM and ANQGSEA. This CDR3 contains 10 residues. Trimming cost V 4 bases and J 3 bases, with 3 bases left between them.

The chain carries TRBV28 and TRBJ1-1; 7 nucleotides line up with TRBD1. This CDR3 contains 14 residues. Germline V gene lookup returns CDR1 MDHEN and CDR2 SYDVKM. Trimming at V came to 5 bases and at J to 1 base, leaving 4 bases not matched to a gene. This CDR3 is CASSRDRTNTEAFF. The CDR3 DNA sequence: TGTGCCAGCAGTAGGGACAGAACGAACACTGAAGCTTTCTTT.

The V gene is TRBV19, the J gene TRBJ1-2, with D maybe TRBD1 (6 bases). V was pared by 2 bases and J by 6 bases, with 10 bases between. The CDR3 contains 13 residues. Germline V lookup: CDR1 LNHDA, CDR2 SQIVND (reference sequence). The CDR3, as DNA: TGTGCCAGTAGTATACTGGCAGGGGATGGCTACACCTTC. Translation: CASSILAGDGYTF. The entire variable domain, with the rest obtained from reference TRBV19 and TRBJ1-2, is as follows: DGGITQSPKYLFRKEGQNVTLSCEQNLNHDAMYWYRQDPGQGLRLIYYSQIVNDFQKGDIAEGYSVSREKKESFPLTVTSAQKNPTAFYLCASSILAGDGYTFGSGTRLTVV.

J is TRBJ1-5 and V is TRBV4-1; D is undetermined. This CDR3 spans 15 amino acids. Looked up from germline, CDR1 is MGHRA and CDR2 is YSYEKL. Trimming removed 0 bases at V and 4 bases at J, with 10 bases between. Here the CDR3 reads CASSQDWGSNQPQHF. The CDR3 bases are TGCGCCAGCAGCCAAGATTGGGGTTCTAATCAGCCCCAGCATTTT.

The chain carries TRBV20-1 and TRBJ1-5; D ambiguous. Trimming stripped 6 bases from V and 11 bases from J, with 11 bases between. The CDR3 is 10 residues long. Per germline, CDR1 DFQATT and CDR2 SNEGSKA (reference sequence). The CDR3 loop reads CSASLGAQHF. DNA for the CDR3: TGCAGTGCCTCTCTCGGGGCCCAGCATTTT.

The chain employs TRBV27 and TRBJ1-1; no firm D call. CDR1 is MNHEY and CDR2 is SMNVEV in the germline V gene (reference sequence). There are 13 residues in the CDR3. V lost 5 bases, J lost 10 bases, and 17 bases lay in between. The CDR3 region has the DNA TGTGCCAGCAGTCTATATGAAAGGGAGGGAGCTTTCTTT. Its translation is CASSLYEREGAFF.